Following are 8 T cell receptor beta chains from one sample sequenced in a study of blood T cell repertoires in COVID-19. This table comes from immunoSEQ multiplex PCR, and its TCRdb copy is limited to in-frame clones, with some not included. The sample includes under 250,000 clones, about four fifths of them seen just once. Source material: peripheral blood. The receptors shown here come from a woman between 40 and 55 years old with active or convalescent COVID-19.

The V gene is TRBV6-5, the J gene TRBJ2-3, with D uncertain. The CDR3 extends over 15 amino acids. The ends were cut back, 5 bases at V and 0 bases at J, with 12 bases in the middle. Germline-derived CDR1 and CDR2 are MNHEY and SVGAGI. CDR3 DNA: TGTGCCAGCAGTCTACTCCCCTCTAGCACAGATACGCAGTATTTT. Translated, it gives CASSLLPSSTDTQYF.

The V and J genes are TRBV15 and TRBJ1-6; tentatively, D is TRBD1 (6 bases). V was pared by 2 bases and J by 6 bases, with 17 bases between. Germline V gene sequence: CDR1 LNHNV, CDR2 YYDKDF (reference sequence). CDR3 length: 17 residues. This CDR3 reads CATSRYRDTLTNSPLHF. In nucleotides, the CDR3 is TGTGCCACCAGCAGATACCGGGACACCCTCACTAATTCACCCCTCCACTTT. The whole variable domain, filled in from reference TRBV15 and TRBJ1-6, reads DAMVIQNPRYQVTQFGKPVTLSCSQTLNHNVMYWYQQKSSQAPKLLFHYYDKDFNNEADTPDNFQSRRPNTSFCFLDIRSPGLGDTAMYLCATSRYRDTLTNSPLHFGNGTRLTVT.

In its sample, this clone was seen a few times. The chain recombines TRBV15 with TRBJ1-6; unclear D gene. This CDR3 region has 15 residues. V was clipped by 1 base and J by 7 bases, with 11 bases between them. The germline V gene encodes CDR1 LNHNV and CDR2 YYDKDF (reference sequence). CDR3 loop: CATSRARSLNSPLHF. In DNA, the CDR3 is TGTGCCACCAGCAGAGCCAGGTCCCTAAATTCACCCCTCCACTTT.

V usage is TRBV27 and J usage is TRBJ2-1, with 7 positions matching TRBD2. The CDR3 length is 15 residues. The V gene end was trimmed by 5 bases and the J gene end by 1 base; junction bases not matched to a gene: 5. Germline assignment: CDR1 MNHEY and CDR2 SMNVEV (reference sequence). The CDR3 reads CASSRGRASYNEQFF. CDR3 nucleotide sequence: TGTGCCAGCAGTCGGGGGAGGGCTTCCTACAATGAGCAGTTCTTC.

The V gene is TRBV19, the J gene TRBJ2-2; 9 bases agree with TRBD1. V gave up 5 bases and J gave up 6 bases; unmatched junction bases: 7. This CDR3 is built from 15 residues. Germline CDR1 reads LNHDA; CDR2 reads SQIVND (reference sequence). The CDR3 DNA sequence: TGTGCCAGTAGTTTGAAACGACAGGGGGCCGGGGAGCTGTTTTTT. As protein: CASSLKRQGAGELFF.

In DNA form, the CDR3 reads TGTGCCAGCAGTTACGTCGGGGGGGGACTGGTGGCTGATACGCAGTATTTT. This encodes CASSYVGGGLVADTQYF. The rearrangement joins TRBV6-2 or TRBV6-3 to TRBJ2-3, with 8 bases aligning to TRBD2. Germline values: CDR1 MNHEY, CDR2 SVGEGT. There are 17 residues in the CDR3. V shed 2 bases and J 6 bases; nucleotides not matched to a gene: 13.

V gene TRBV19 combines with J gene TRBJ2-7, with 7 bases aligning to TRBD2. The V gene end was trimmed by 9 bases and the J gene end by 1 base; junction bases not matched to a gene: 6. Germline CDR1 reads LNHDA; CDR2 reads SQIVND (reference sequence). CDR3 size: 13 residues. The CDR3 here is CASSRGVSYEQYF. The CDR3 DNA follows: TGTGCCAGCAGTCGGGGGGTATCCTACGAGCAGTACTTC.

The chain has TRBV27 and TRBJ1-6; maybe TRBD1 (6 bases). In germline, CDR1 is MNHEY, CDR2 SMNVEV (reference sequence). CDR3 length equals 16 residues. The V and J ends lost 10 bases and 0 bases respectively, with 16 bases between them. In DNA, the CDR3 is TGTGCCACCAAAATAGGACAGAGCTCCTATAATTCACCCCTCCACTTT. It codes for CATKIGQSSYNSPLHF.